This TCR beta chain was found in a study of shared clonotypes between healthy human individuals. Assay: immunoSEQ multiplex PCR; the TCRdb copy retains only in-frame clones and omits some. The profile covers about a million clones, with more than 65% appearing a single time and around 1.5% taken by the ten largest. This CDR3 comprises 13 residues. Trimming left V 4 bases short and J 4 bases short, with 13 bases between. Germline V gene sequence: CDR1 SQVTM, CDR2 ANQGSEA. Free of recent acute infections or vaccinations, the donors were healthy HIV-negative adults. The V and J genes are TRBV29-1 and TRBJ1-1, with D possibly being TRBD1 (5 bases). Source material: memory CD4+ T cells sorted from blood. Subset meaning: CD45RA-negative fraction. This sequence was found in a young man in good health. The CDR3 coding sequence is TGCAGCGTTGTTAGGGACGGCGTCACTGAAGCTTTCTTT. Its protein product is CSVVRDGVTEAFF.